This T cell receptor beta chain was profiled in a study of shared clonotypes between healthy human individuals. Whole-study findings and limits: The expectation was that sequencing depth would affect clonotype sharing among donors. Rarefaction showed sorted-subset sequencing was incomplete despite large depth.

Germline V gives CDR1 SNHLY, CDR2 FYNNEI. This CDR3 has 14 residues. Trimming took off 6 bases at V and 1 base at J, with 10 bases between the two ends. This clone has a handful of counts. Its target is not known. The sample carries other DNA sequences with the same CDR3. The data were produced by immunoSEQ multiplex PCR, yet TCRdb's version contains in-frame clones alone and is incomplete. There are about 1.1 million clones in the sample; about 84% occur only once, and roughly 0.65% lies in the top ten. Memory CD4+ cells were the fraction left after CD45RA+ naive selection. The chain has TRBV2 and TRBJ2-1; D call uncertain. This TCR came from a man aged 18-30 years in good health. Some clones in this sample may be carry-over from other donors' samples. The sequenced sample was memory CD4+ T cells from PBMCs. The subset: CD45RA-negative fraction. CDR3 bases: TGTGCCAGCAGGGGAAGGTCTTCCTACAATGAGCAGTTCTTC. This gives the protein CASRGRSSYNEQFF.